This entry is about one T cell receptor (beta chain). These data belong to a study of blood T cell repertoires in COVID-19. Whole-study context: T cells, B-cell-depleted T cells, or PBMCs supplied cDNA or gDNA.

Trimming removed 4 bases at V and 3 bases at J, with 4 bases between. Germline V CDR1 and CDR2: SQVTM, ANQGSEA. This CDR3 spans 11 amino acids. Sequencing used immunoSEQ multiplex PCR; TCRdb keeps in-frame clones, though not all of them. The data hold over 30,000 clones, with more than 70% observed a single time. Source material: peripheral blood. The clonotype was recovered from a human donor in a cohort sampled during active COVID-19. This chain connects TRBV29-1 to TRBJ2-1; D is uncertain. The CDR3 spells CSVASYNEQFF. CDR3 coding DNA: TGCAGCGTTGCTAGCTACAATGAGCAGTTCTTC.